This TCR beta chain was retrieved from a study of cytomegalovirus exposure and HLA in healthy donors. Primers: 60 Vbeta forward and 13 Jbeta reverse. In the original workflow: Tens of millions of unique TCR beta chains, 9.5 million to 14 million shared, were counted in a later analysis. This table comes from immunoSEQ multiplex PCR, and its TCRdb copy is limited to in-frame clones, with some not included. V, J and clone size are taken as reported in that table, and D and trimming were inferred from the DNA itself. The sample consists of around 94,000 clones, approximately 80% of them appearing once. Those who donated were healthy bone marrow donors. The TCR originated in a woman between 40 and 55 years old in good health and CMV-seronegative. Sequencing was done on a sample of PBMCs.

CDR3 nucleotide sequence: TGTGCCAGCAGACCCGAGGGGGCCAATCTCTACAATGAGCAGTTCTTC. Its protein is CASRPEGANLYNEQFF. The V gene is TRBV28, the J gene TRBJ2-1, with TRBD1 matching 7 bases. V shed 6 bases and J 3 bases; nucleotides not matched to a gene: 11. The CDR3 has 16 amino acids. The germline V gene encodes CDR1 MDHEN and CDR2 SYDVKM.